These 6 T cell receptor beta chains came from one sample sequenced in a study of cytomegalovirus exposure and HLA in healthy donors. The PCR ran on 60 Vbeta and 13 Jbeta primers. Clones were read by immunoSEQ multiplex PCR, and TCRdb kept only the in-frame ones, dropping some. Among about 200,000 clones listed, more than 75% were seen once. Sequencing was carried out using PBMCs. The receptors come from a woman in her twenties or thirties in good health and CMV-seropositive.

This chain joins TRBV28 and TRBJ2-7; a weak D match, TRBD2 (6 bases). Trimming removed 3 bases from V and 1 base from J, with 13 bases in between. CDR1 MDHEN and CDR2 SYDVKM come from the germline V gene. This CDR3 is built from 15 residues. Here the CDR3 reads CASSFPLGGSYEQYF. In DNA form, the CDR3 reads TGTGCCAGCAGTTTCCCCTTGGGGGGATCCTACGAGCAGTACTTC.

J is TRBJ2-7 and V is TRBV7-2; D possibly corresponds to TRBD1 (6 bases). Trimming removed 5 bases from V and 2 bases from J, with 10 bases in between. The CDR3 length is 13 residues. Germline V gene sequence: CDR1 SGHTA, CDR2 FQGNSA. This CDR3 reads CASSTDSPYEQYF. DNA of the CDR3: TGTGCCAGCAGCACGGACAGTCCCTACGAGCAGTACTTC.

This sequence joins TRBV18 and TRBJ2-2; TRBD2 agrees at 7 bases. V lost 6 bases and J lost 3; bases outside the gene matches: 16. The germline V gene encodes CDR1 KGHSH and CDR2 LQKENI. The CDR3 sequence is 18 residues long. The CDR3 DNA reads as TGTGCCAGCTCTCCGGGGAGGGGATTTGGCGAGGACACCGGGGAGCTGTTTTTT. Amino acids: CASSPGRGFGEDTGELFF.

The chain employs TRBV4-1 and TRBJ2-6; TRBD2 might be the D (5 bases). In germline, CDR1 is MGHRA, CDR2 YSYEKL. The CDR3 extends over 15 amino acids. Trimming removed 8 bases from V and 4 bases from J, with 15 bases in between. CDR3 sequence reads: CASRETGIGANVLTF. The CDR3, as DNA: TGCGCCAGCCGAGAAACCGGGATCGGGGCCAACGTCCTGACTTTC.

This sequence joins TRBV28 and TRBJ2-7; D is possibly TRBD1 (6 bases). The CDR3 length is 13 residues. Germline CDR1 is MDHEN and CDR2 is SYDVKM. The V gene lost 7 bases and the J gene lost 2 bases, with 12 bases spanning the gap. In DNA form, the CDR3 reads TGTGCCAGCACCCTGGACAGAACCTACGAGCAGTACTTC. Its protein is CASTLDRTYEQYF.

The chain has TRBV5-1 and TRBJ2-2, with D unresolved. The CDR3 extends over 16 amino acids. Germline values: CDR1 SGHRS, CDR2 YFSETQ. V was clipped by 1 base and J by 6 bases, with 16 bases between them. The CDR3 DNA reads TGCGCCAGCAGCTTGTACCAGAGGTTGCTCCCCGGGGAGCTGTTTTTT. It encodes CASSLYQRLLPGELFF.